The rows below give T cell receptor beta chains drawn from one sample of a study of cytomegalovirus exposure and HLA in healthy donors. The repertoire was sequenced with immunoSEQ multiplex PCR; TCRdb's copy has only in-frame clones and lacks some. The sample lists about 56,000 clones, approximately 94% occurring once. The sample comprised PBMCs. The source is a man between 18 and 35 years old in good health and CMV-seronegative. CDR3s include the opening cysteine and the closing phenylalanine or tryptophan. The D gene is left open where the match is weak. The size of a clone is reported for some rows only, either as once, few or many, or as a class for expanded clones.

d_gene	j_gene	abundance	v_gene	CDR3aa	CDR3nt
TRBD1	TRBJ1-3	NA	TRBV7-9	CASSNTGGFNTIYF	TGTGCCAGCAGCAATACAGGGGGTTTCAACACCATATATTTT
NA	TRBJ2-2	NA	TRBV10-3	CAISDTGDAGELFF	TGTGCCATCAGTGACACGGGGGACGCCGGGGAGCTGTTTTTT
NA	TRBJ2-7	NA	TRBV6-1	CASSDTGSSYEQYF	TGTGCCAGCAGTGATACAGGGAGCTCCTACGAGCAGTACTTC
TRBD1	TRBJ1-2	NA	TRBV28	CASRDRGRSGYTF	TGTGCCAGCAGGGACAGGGGACGTAGTGGCTACACCTTC
TRBD1	TRBJ2-1	NA	TRBV9	CASSATETGPNEQFF	TGTGCCAGCAGCGCGACGGAGACAGGGCCAAATGAGCAGTTCTTC
NA	TRBJ1-2	NA	TRBV19	CASSSKNYGYTF	TGTGCCAGTAGCAGTAAAAACTATGGCTACACCTTC
NA	TRBJ2-2	NA	TRBV27	CASSLSGNTGELFF	TGTGCCAGCAGTTTATCGGGCAACACCGGGGAGCTGTTTTTT
NA	TRBJ2-3	NA	TRBV6-5	CASQGSYGTDTQYF	TGTGCCAGCCAGGGTTCCTATGGCACAGATACGCAGTATTTT
NA	TRBJ2-2	once	TRBV7-9	CASSLAEGSGDGELFF	TGTGCCAGCAGCTTAGCTGAAGGGAGCGGAGACGGGGAGCTGTTTTTT
TRBD2	TRBJ2-2	NA	TRBV9	CASSGPSGGTGELFF	TGTGCCAGCAGCGGCCCTAGCGGGGGAACCGGGGAGCTGTTTTTT
NA	TRBJ1-5	NA	TRBV19	CASSITTGYSNQPQHF	TGTGCCAGTAGTATTACGACAGGCTATAGCAATCAGCCCCAGCATTTT
NA	TRBJ2-2	few	TRBV10-3	CAISEPDTTRRGELFF	TGTGCCATCAGTGAGCCCGACACAACCCGACGGGGGGAGCTGTTTTTT
NA	TRBJ2-7	few	TRBV27	CASSLFGSLGEQYF	TGTGCCAGCAGTTTATTCGGGTCCCTCGGCGAGCAGTACTTC
NA	TRBJ2-1	NA	TRBV9	CASSVQGGSYNEQFF	TGTGCCAGCAGCGTTCAAGGAGGATCCTACAATGAGCAGTTCTTC
NA	TRBJ2-3	NA	TRBV7-2	CASSLRSSTDTQYF	TGTGCCAGCAGCTTACGTTCCAGCACAGATACGCAGTATTTT
TRBD1	TRBJ1-1	NA	TRBV6-5	CASLGQGAGTEAFF	TGTGCCAGCTTGGGACAGGGGGCGGGCACTGAAGCTTTCTTT
TRBD1	TRBJ2-4	NA	TRBV11-1	CASSRRTGDVWGNIQYF	TGTGCCAGCAGCCGAAGAACAGGGGATGTCTGGGGAAACATTCAGTACTTC
NA	TRBJ2-1	NA	TRBV29-1	CSVETGVYNEQFF	TGCAGCGTTGAGACAGGAGTATACAATGAGCAGTTCTTC
TRBD1	TRBJ2-1	NA	TRBV27	CASSPTGGSGGEQFF	TGTGCCAGCAGTCCGACAGGGGGCTCTGGAGGTGAGCAGTTCTTC
NA	TRBJ2-7	NA	TRBV18	CASSPDSTYEQYF	TGTGCCAGCTCACCGGACAGCACCTACGAGCAGTACTTC
NA	TRBJ2-7	NA	TRBV18	CASSPPKSYEQYF	TGTGCCAGCTCACCCCCTAAGTCCTACGAGCAGTACTTC
TRBD2	TRBJ2-1	NA	TRBV28	CASSLWASGRNNEQFF	TGTGCCAGCAGTTTATGGGCTAGCGGGAGAAACAATGAGCAGTTCTTC
NA	TRBJ1-5	NA	TRBV28	CASSRSDVGPQHF	TGTGCCAGCAGTCGGAGCGACGTAGGGCCCCAGCATTTT
TRBD2	TRBJ2-1	NA	TRBV19	CASTSGTSGVSEQFF	TGTGCCAGTACCAGCGGGACTAGCGGGGTGAGTGAGCAGTTCTTC
NA	TRBJ2-3	NA	TRBV28	CASSSRGDTQYF	TGTGCCAGCAGTTCCCGGGGGGATACGCAGTATTTT
NA	TRBJ2-1	NA	TRBV5-1	CASSLVRRDYNEQFF	TGCGCCAGCAGCTTGGTCCGGCGGGATTACAATGAGCAGTTCTTC
NA	TRBJ2-7	few	TRBV9	CASSDEPGAPYEQYF	TGTGCCAGCAGCGATGAACCGGGAGCTCCCTACGAGCAGTACTTC
TRBD2	TRBJ2-1	once	TRBV28	CASSLVTSGTANEQFF	TGTGCCAGCAGTTTGGTAACTAGCGGGACGGCGAATGAGCAGTTCTTC
NA	TRBJ2-5	NA	TRBV28	CASSLPGETETQYF	TGTGCCAGCAGTTTACCGGGAGAGACAGAGACCCAGTACTTC
TRBD1	TRBJ1-5	NA	TRBV5-1	CASSLTGVSNQPQHF	TGCGCCAGCAGCTTGACAGGGGTGAGCAATCAGCCCCAGCATTTT
NA	TRBJ2-1	NA	TRBV7-2	CASSVGLNNEQFF	TGTGCCAGCAGCGTGGGACTTAACAATGAGCAGTTCTTC
NA	TRBJ1-1	NA	TRBV27	CASRALNTEAFF	TGTGCCAGCCGAGCCCTGAACACTGAAGCTTTCTTT
TRBD2	TRBJ2-5	NA	TRBV28	CASSLAGGGETQYF	TGTGCCAGCAGTCTAGCGGGAGGGGGAGAGACCCAGTACTTC
TRBD2	TRBJ2-3	NA	TRBV12-5	CASGLVLGGGPLGTDTQYF	TGTGCTAGTGGTTTGGTACTAGGCGGGGGTCCCTTGGGGACAGATACGCAGTATTTT
NA	TRBJ2-2	NA	TRBV9	CASSALSGSNTGELFF	TGTGCCAGCAGCGCCCTCAGCGGGTCGAACACCGGGGAGCTGTTTTTT
NA	TRBJ2-7	NA	TRBV13	CASSYLKRGTGVAYEQYF	TGTGCCAGCAGCTATCTTAAACGCGGAACAGGAGTGGCCTACGAGCAGTACTTC
NA	TRBJ2-2	NA	TRBV28	CASSPLRISVTGELFF	TGTGCCAGCAGTCCACTACGTATCTCGGTCACCGGGGAGCTGTTTTTT
TRBD2	TRBJ2-1	NA	TRBV28	CASRTGTSGNEQFF	TGTGCCAGCAGAACCGGGACTAGCGGGAATGAGCAGTTCTTC
NA	TRBJ1-1	few	TRBV21-1	CASSKVPDRGNTEAFF	TGTGCCAGCAGCAAAGTCCCGGACAGGGGAAACACTGAAGCTTTCTTT
NA	TRBJ1-1	NA	TRBV7-8	CASSLRRDTEAFF	TGTGCCAGCAGCTTAAGACGGGACACTGAAGCTTTCTTT
NA	TRBJ2-3	NA	TRBV6-9	CASFRAEASTDTQYF	TGTGCCAGCTTCAGGGCCGAGGCCAGCACAGATACGCAGTATTTT
TRBD2	TRBJ2-7	NA	TRBV19	CASSRGLAGGIAYEQYF	TGTGCCAGTAGTAGAGGACTAGCGGGAGGTATTGCCTACGAGCAGTACTTC
TRBD1	TRBJ1-1	NA	TRBV15	CATSRGIQGASTEAFF	TGTGCCACCAGCAGGGGCATACAGGGGGCGAGCACTGAAGCTTTCTTT
NA	TRBJ1-1	NA	TRBV7-9	CASSLHQGNTEAFF	TGTGCCAGCAGCTTACACCAGGGGAACACTGAAGCTTTCTTT
NA	TRBJ2-2	few	TRBV6-5	CASRRTESGELFF	TGTGCCAGCAGACGGACAGAATCCGGGGAGCTGTTTTTT
NA	TRBJ2-3	NA	TRBV6-5	CASSLTGTDTQYF	TGTGCCAGCAGCCTTACAGGCACAGATACGCAGTATTTT
TRBD2	TRBJ2-3	NA	TRBV10-3	CAIKSSGRGTDTQYF	TGTGCCATCAAGTCAAGCGGGAGGGGCACAGATACGCAGTATTTT